This TCR beta chain was profiled in a study of blood T cell repertoires in COVID-19. Study as a whole: COVID-19 samples collected from the United States, Italy and Spain covered acute and convalescent phases.

The age range of participants was about 18 to 100 years, with residence in around 22 US areas. Cohorts were determined from participant-reported clinical history. The V segment lost 7 bases and the J segment 8 bases; nucleotides outside the gene matches: 25. CDR3 length equals 18 residues. Germline assignment: CDR1 MDHEN and CDR2 SYDVKM. Source study methods: By means of reference gene primer amplification, nucleated cell counts were estimated. Method: immunoSEQ multiplex PCR; TCRdb's copy keeps in-frame clones and lacks some. That table is the source of V, J and clone size, and D and trimming were worked out from the DNA. The table records around 250,000 clones, around nine tenths of them present only once.

J is TRBJ1-2 and V is TRBV28; 7 nucleotides line up with TRBD1. The sequence was collected from a woman between 45 and 65 years old who had recovered from COVID-19. The sample was PBMCs or T cells enriched from blood (not recorded which). The CDR3 protein is CASNLPSEGALSREGYTF. As DNA, the CDR3 is TGTGCCAGCAATCTACCAAGTGAGGGGGCTCTATCTCGTGAAGGCTACACCTTC.